This T cell receptor beta chain came from a study of T-cell memory formation after mild COVID-19. Study conclusions and caveats: CD4/CD8 balance characterized clones contracting day 15 to 85, and CD4+ skew characterized later expanders.

TCRdb re-called the 5' RACE reads with MiXCR, one entry per CDR3 protein. Here the sample spans approximately 300,000 distinct CDR3 sequences, approximately 15% being singletons. Turning to this clonotype: What it binds is unknown.

The V end lost 3 bases, the J end lost 4 bases, and 6 bases lay between the germline ends. The CDR3 is 13 residues long. Germline V gene lookup returns CDR1 SGHAT and CDR2 FQDESV (reference sequence). The chain employs TRBV11-1 and TRBJ2-2, with no clear D. This TCR came from a man in his late teens or twenties who had mild COVID-19 (a few samples of this study predate the infection). Cell type and time point are not known. The sequencing sample was made of PBMCs or a T cell subset sorted from them (not recorded which). The CDR3 DNA reads as TGTGCCAGCAGCTTTGAGACCACCGGGGAGCTGTTTTTT. Protein product: CASSFETTGELFF.